This is a list of T cell receptor beta chains from one sample in a study of blood T cell repertoires in COVID-19. The method was immunoSEQ multiplex PCR; TCRdb's version includes in-frame clones alone and lacks a portion of them. The sample has roughly 67,000 clones, over 85% seen once. Sequencing input: peripheral blood. The source is a man between 65 and 85 years old with active COVID-19. The CDR3 runs from the conserved cysteine through the conserved F or W. Fields, in order: D gene, J gene, V gene, clone size, CDR3 DNA, CDR3 protein. The D gene is left open where the match is weak. For some rows the clone size is stated as once, few or many, or as a class when expanded; others skip it.

D: -
J: TRBJ1-5
V: TRBV7-2
size: -
DNA: TGTGCCAGCAGCTCGAGACGGGACAATCAGCCCCAGCATTTT
CDR3: CASSSRRDNQPQHF

D: -
J: TRBJ1-3
V: TRBV12-5
size: -
DNA: TGTGCTAGTGGTTTCGGGGAGAGGGTAGACTCTGGAAACACCATATATTTT
CDR3: CASGFGERVDSGNTIYF

D: TRBD2
J: TRBJ2-1
V: TRBV14
size: -
DNA: TGTGCCAGCAGCCCCTGGACTAGCGGGGGTGGGAATGAGCAGTTCTTC
CDR3: CASSPWTSGGGNEQFF

D: TRBD1
J: TRBJ2-1
V: TRBV29-1
size: -
DNA: TGCAGCGTTGGAACCGGGACAGGGGGCTTGTATGAGCAGTTCTTC
CDR3: CSVGTGTGGLYEQFF

D: TRBD1
J: TRBJ2-5
V: TRBV19
size: -
DNA: TGTGCCAGTAGTAGACAGGGGGCCTGGGAGACCCAGTACTTC
CDR3: CASSRQGAWETQYF

D: TRBD1
J: TRBJ1-2
V: TRBV7-2
size: -
DNA: TGTGCCAGCAGCCCAGGGGGCGTCAACTATGGCTACACCTTC
CDR3: CASSPGGVNYGYTF

D: -
J: TRBJ2-6
V: TRBV29-1
size: -
DNA: TGCAGCGTAGACAGTTCTGGGGCCAACGTCCTGACTTTC
CDR3: CSVDSSGANVLTF

D: -
J: TRBJ2-1
V: TRBV18
size: -
DNA: TGTGCCAGCTCCCCCCCGTGGGGCCGCTCCTACAATGAGCAGTTCTTC
CDR3: CASSPPWGRSYNEQFF

D: -
J: TRBJ1-5
V: TRBV15
size: medium-sized
DNA: TGTGCCACCAGCGGAGAGACAGAGCACAATCAGCCCCAGCATTTT
CDR3: CATSGETEHNQPQHF

D: -
J: TRBJ1-2
V: TRBV6-5
size: -
DNA: TGTGCCAGCAGCCCGTCGGGGCGAGGGGGCTATGGCTACACCTTC
CDR3: CASSPSGRGGYGYTF

D: TRBD2
J: TRBJ2-5
V: TRBV10-2
size: -
DNA: TGCGCCACTTGCCTCGGGACTAGGGTTGTGGAGACCCAGTACTTC
CDR3: CATCLGTRVVETQYF

D: -
J: TRBJ2-2
V: TRBV5-1
size: -
DNA: TGCGCCAGCAGCGACAGCGCAGGGACCGGGGAGCTGTTTTTT
CDR3: CASSDSAGTGELFF

D: -
J: TRBJ1-3
V: TRBV28
size: -
DNA: TGTGCCAGCACACAACCTACAGGGCCCTTCTCTGGAAACACCATATATTTT
CDR3: CASTQPTGPFSGNTIYF

D: TRBD2
J: TRBJ2-2
V: TRBV9
size: -
DNA: TGTGCCAGCAGCGTAGGTAGGACTAGCACCGGGGAGCTGTTTTTT
CDR3: CASSVGRTSTGELFF

D: -
J: TRBJ2-3
V: TRBV9
size: -
DNA: TGTGCCAGCAGCGCCTACGGGGGACCGAGCACAGATACGCAGTATTTT
CDR3: CASSAYGGPSTDTQYF

D: -
J: TRBJ1-1
V: TRBV19
size: -
DNA: TGTGCCTCAGAGGCGGCATACGGAATGAACACTGAAGCTTTCTTT
CDR3: CASEAAYGMNTEAFF

D: -
J: TRBJ2-5
V: TRBV15
size: -
DNA: TGTGCCACCAGCAGAGCCCGCCGGGGGCAAGAGACCCAGTACTTC
CDR3: CATSRARRGQETQYF

D: -
J: TRBJ1-1
V: TRBV5-4
size: -
DNA: TGTGCCAGCAGCGCAACAGGGTCCAGCGACACTGAAGCTTTCTTT
CDR3: CASSATGSSDTEAFF

D: -
J: TRBJ1-2
V: TRBV24-1
size: -
DNA: TGTGCCACCAGTGATTTTACAGCTAACTATGGCTACACCTTC
CDR3: CATSDFTANYGYTF

D: -
J: TRBJ2-3
V: TRBV2
size: once
DNA: TGTGCCAGCAGTACTACAGATACGCAGTATTTT
CDR3: CASSTTDTQYF

D: TRBD1
J: TRBJ1-3
V: TRBV11-3
size: -
DNA: TGTGCCAGCAGCATCGGGACAGCCCAGAGAAACACCATATATTTT
CDR3: CASSIGTAQRNTIYF

D: -
J: TRBJ2-5
V: TRBV12-3/TRBV12-4
size: -
DNA: TGTGCCAGCAGCCCCGACAGACTCCTCCGGTACTTC
CDR3: CASSPDRLLRYF

D: -
J: TRBJ2-1
V: TRBV5-5
size: -
DNA: TGTGCCAGCAGCTTGGACTCTCTAGGTACTGAGCAGTTCTTC
CDR3: CASSLDSLGTEQFF

D: -
J: TRBJ2-1
V: TRBV2
size: -
DNA: TGTGCCAGCAGTAACGAACAGGGCTCCTACAATGAGCAGTTCTTC
CDR3: CASSNEQGSYNEQFF

D: TRBD2
J: TRBJ2-3
V: TRBV4-2
size: once
DNA: TGTGCCAGCAGCCCAACTAGCGGGGCAGATACGCAGTATTTT
CDR3: CASSPTSGADTQYF

D: -
J: TRBJ1-2
V: TRBV3-1/TRBV3-2
size: -
DNA: TGTGCCAGCAGCCAGACAGGATGGGGCTACACCTTC
CDR3: CASSQTGWGYTF

D: -
J: TRBJ1-3
V: TRBV5-1
size: -
DNA: TGCGCCAGCAGCATCGTAGGGGCTGGAAACACCATATATTTT
CDR3: CASSIVGAGNTIYF

D: TRBD1
J: TRBJ2-3
V: TRBV27
size: -
DNA: TGTGCCAGCAGTCCTTACAGGGGCTCTCGCACAGATACGCAGTATTTT
CDR3: CASSPYRGSRTDTQYF

D: TRBD2
J: TRBJ2-2
V: TRBV5-6
size: -
DNA: TGTGCCAGCAGCCCCGGACTAGCGGCGAACACCGGGGAGCTGTTTTTT
CDR3: CASSPGLAANTGELFF

D: -
J: TRBJ2-6
V: TRBV3-1/TRBV3-2
size: -
DNA: TGTGCCAGCAGCCTACTTGGACAGTCCGGGGCCAACGTCCTGACTTTC
CDR3: CASSLLGQSGANVLTF

D: TRBD1
J: TRBJ2-3
V: TRBV28
size: -
DNA: TGTGCCAGCAACGCCGCCCGGGCAGGGGGTACAGATACGCAGTATTTT
CDR3: CASNAARAGGTDTQYF

D: -
J: TRBJ2-5
V: TRBV5-1
size: -
DNA: TGCGCCAGCAGCCAGGGGAGAGAAGAGACCCAGTACTTC
CDR3: CASSQGREETQYF

D: TRBD1
J: TRBJ1-1
V: TRBV18
size: once
DNA: TGTGCCAGCTCACCAACTCCCGGGACAGGGAACACTGAAGCTTTCTTT
CDR3: CASSPTPGTGNTEAFF

D: TRBD2
J: TRBJ2-5
V: TRBV2
size: -
DNA: TGTGCCAGCATGGGGGGACTACCGCCTCAAGAGACCCAGTACTTC
CDR3: CASMGGLPPQETQYF

D: -
J: TRBJ2-3
V: TRBV5-4
size: -
DNA: TGTGCCAGCGGCAGCGGCACAGATACGCAGTATTTT
CDR3: CASGSGTDTQYF

D: TRBD2
J: TRBJ2-5
V: TRBV7-9
size: -
DNA: TGTGCCAGCAGCTTATTGTGGGGGGGTGAGCAAGAGACCCAGTACTTC
CDR3: CASSLLWGGEQETQYF

D: TRBD1
J: TRBJ2-1
V: TRBV7-3
size: -
DNA: TGTGCCAGCAGCTTTGACAGGGACTCCTACAATGAGCAGTTCTTC
CDR3: CASSFDRDSYNEQFF

D: TRBD2
J: TRBJ2-5
V: TRBV4-2
size: -
DNA: TGTGCCAGCAGCCAAGTATCTAGCGGGGGGGCAGGAGAGACCCAGTACTTC
CDR3: CASSQVSSGGAGETQYF

D: -
J: TRBJ1-2
V: TRBV12-3/TRBV12-4
size: -
DNA: TGTGCCAGCAGTCCGTTGGCTGCCTATGGCTACACCTTC
CDR3: CASSPLAAYGYTF

D: -
J: TRBJ1-3
V: TRBV19
size: -
DNA: TGTGCCAGTATGGTGAGCTCTGGAAACACCATATATTTT
CDR3: CASMVSSGNTIYF

D: -
J: TRBJ2-6
V: TRBV6-5
size: -
DNA: TGTGCCAGCAGTCGACCAGGGGTCGGGGCCAACGTCCTGACTTTC
CDR3: CASSRPGVGANVLTF